This TCR beta chain was obtained from a study of cytomegalovirus exposure and HLA in healthy donors. Comments on this clone: Its target is unknown.

Study-wide results and caveats: The availability of immune exposure information extended only to CMV serostatus. More clonal expansion characterized HLA-associated TCR beta chains than equally common others in a later analysis.

PCR amplification relied on 60 Vbeta primers (plus 13 Jbeta primers). Using immunoSEQ multiplex PCR, the repertoire was profiled, and TCRdb retains in-frame clones only, with some absent. The sample has 120,000 or so clones, approximately 69% seen once; the top ten hold 3% to 5%. The sample taken for sequencing was PBMCs. The TCR originated in a man aged 35 to 55 in good health and CMV-seropositive.

CDR3 DNA: TGTGCCAGCAGTTCCTCCCGTCGCGGCGGAGGAAACACCATATATTTT. Translating it yields CASSSSRRGGGNTIYF. The chain couples TRBV6-5 to TRBJ1-3; no clear D. Deletions cut 4 bases from V and 4 bases from J, with 17 bases between. Germline V gives CDR1 MNHEY, CDR2 SVGAGI. This CDR3 has 16 residues.